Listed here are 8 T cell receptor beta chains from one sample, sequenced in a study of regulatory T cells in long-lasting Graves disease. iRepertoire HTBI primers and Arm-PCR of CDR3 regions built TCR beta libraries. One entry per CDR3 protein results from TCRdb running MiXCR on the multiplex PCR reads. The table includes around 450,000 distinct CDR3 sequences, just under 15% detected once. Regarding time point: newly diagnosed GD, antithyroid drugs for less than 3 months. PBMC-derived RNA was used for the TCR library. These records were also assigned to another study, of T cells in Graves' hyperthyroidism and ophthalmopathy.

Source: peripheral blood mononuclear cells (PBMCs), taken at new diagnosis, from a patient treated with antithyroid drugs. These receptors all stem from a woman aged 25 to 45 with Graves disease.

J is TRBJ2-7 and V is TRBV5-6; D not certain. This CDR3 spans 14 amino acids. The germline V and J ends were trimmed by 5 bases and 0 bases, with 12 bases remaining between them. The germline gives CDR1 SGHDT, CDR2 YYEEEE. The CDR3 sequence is CASSYSKGSYEQYF. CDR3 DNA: TGTGCCAGCAGTTACTCGAAGGGCTCCTACGAGCAGTACTTC.

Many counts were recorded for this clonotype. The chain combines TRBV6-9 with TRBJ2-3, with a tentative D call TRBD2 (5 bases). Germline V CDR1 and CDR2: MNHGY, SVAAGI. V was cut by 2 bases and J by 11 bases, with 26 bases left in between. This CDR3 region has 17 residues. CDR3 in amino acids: CASSYPSSGASRGRQYF. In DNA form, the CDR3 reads TGTGCCAGCAGTTATCCGTCGAGCGGAGCCTCCCGTGGGCGGCAGTATTTT.

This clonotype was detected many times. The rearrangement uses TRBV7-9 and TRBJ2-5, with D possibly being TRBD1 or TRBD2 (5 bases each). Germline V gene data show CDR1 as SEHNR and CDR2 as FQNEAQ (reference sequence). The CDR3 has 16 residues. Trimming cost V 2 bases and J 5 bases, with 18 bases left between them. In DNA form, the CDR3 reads TGTGCCAGCAGCTTACGGGACGATGGGGTCTGGGAGACCCAGTACTTC. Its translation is CASSLRDDGVWETQYF.

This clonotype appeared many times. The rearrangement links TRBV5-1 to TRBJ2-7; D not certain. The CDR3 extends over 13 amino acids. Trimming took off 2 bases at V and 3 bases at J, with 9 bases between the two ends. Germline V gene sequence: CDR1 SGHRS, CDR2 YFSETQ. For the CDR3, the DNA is TGCGCCAGCAGCTTCCGGGCCAGCTACGAGCAGTACTTC. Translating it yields CASSFRASYEQYF.

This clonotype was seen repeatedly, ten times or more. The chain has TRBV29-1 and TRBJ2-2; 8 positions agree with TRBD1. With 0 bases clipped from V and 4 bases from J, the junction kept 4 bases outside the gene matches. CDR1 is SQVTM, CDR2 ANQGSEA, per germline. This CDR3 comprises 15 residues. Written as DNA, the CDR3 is TGCAGCGTTGAAGAAGAAGGACAGGGCACCGGGGAGCTGTTTTTT. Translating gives CSVEEEGQGTGELFF.

CDR3 sequence reads: CASSFSGGNSPLHF. The CDR3 DNA reads as TGTGCCAGCAGTTTCTCAGGGGGCAATTCACCCCTCCACTTT. V usage is TRBV28 and J usage is TRBJ1-6; 8 nucleotides match TRBD1. The V segment lost 3 bases and the J segment 7 bases; nucleotides outside the gene matches: 2. This CDR3 region has 14 residues. Germline-derived CDR1 and CDR2 are MDHEN and SYDVKM.

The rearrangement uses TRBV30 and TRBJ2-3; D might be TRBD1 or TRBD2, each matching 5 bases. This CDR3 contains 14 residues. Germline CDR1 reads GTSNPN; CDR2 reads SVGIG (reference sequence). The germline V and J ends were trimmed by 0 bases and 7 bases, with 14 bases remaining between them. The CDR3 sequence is CAWSVGRGVYTQYF. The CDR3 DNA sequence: TGTGCCTGGAGTGTTGGCCGAGGGGTATATACGCAGTATTTT.

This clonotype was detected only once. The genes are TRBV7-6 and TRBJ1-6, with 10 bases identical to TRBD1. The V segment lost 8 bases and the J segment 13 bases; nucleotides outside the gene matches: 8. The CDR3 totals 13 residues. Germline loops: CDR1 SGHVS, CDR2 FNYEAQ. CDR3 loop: CASGQGGSPPLHF. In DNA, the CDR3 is TGTGCCAGCGGACAGGGGGGCTCCCCCCCCCTCCACTTT.